Below, 15 T cell receptor beta chains from the same sample are listed, as sequenced in a study of OX40 agonist ivuxolimab in advanced cancers. Clones were sequenced by immunoSEQ multiplex PCR, and TCRdb holds only the in-frame ones, with some missing. The data hold some 86,000 clones, with roughly 88% observed a single time. This specimen consisted of CD4+ or CD8+ T cells sorted from blood, obtained in a trial of the OX40 agonist ivuxolimab. The receptors stem from an adult with an advanced solid tumor such as melanoma, head and neck, liver or kidney cancer.

The table lists this clone with a few counts. V usage is TRBV7-9 and J usage is TRBJ1-2, with D perhaps matching TRBD1 (5 bases). V was shortened by 1 base and J by 4 bases, with 13 bases between the two germline ends. The CDR3 extends over 15 amino acids. Germline CDR1 reads SEHNR; CDR2 reads FQNEAQ (reference sequence). The CDR3 coding sequence is TGTGCCAGCAGCTTAGGCGAGGGGAGTCCCTATGGCTACACCTTC. The encoded protein is CASSLGEGSPYGYTF.

This clone was observed a handful of times. It is unclear where the CDR3 begins or ends on the DNA, so no DNA is shown, and the CDR3 is as TCRdb lists it. The J gene is TRBJ2-2, the V gene TRBV29-1; the table's D call, TRBD1, has no DNA check behind it. The length of the CDR3 is 13 amino acids, counting both ends. Germline values: CDR1 SQVTM, CDR2 ANQGSEA. The CDR3 loop reads CSVILTGPGSCFF.

Worth noting for this clone: Additional DNA sequences in this sample encode the identical CDR3. This chain connects TRBV28 to TRBJ2-2, with 10 nucleotides matching TRBD2. After removal of 10 bases from V and 2 bases from J, the junction contained 4 bases not matched to a gene. In germline, CDR1 is MDHEN, CDR2 SYDVKM. The CDR3 has 14 amino acids. CDR3 in amino acids: CATRTSGNTGELFF. DNA of the CDR3: TGTGCCACCCGGACTAGCGGAAACACCGGGGAGCTGTTTTTT.

Comments on this clone: Sequence at one end of the junction differs from germline and may be a read error. This chain links TRBV6-6 with TRBJ2-7; D is unclear. This CDR3 region has 12 residues. Germline V CDR1 and CDR2: MNHNY, SVGAGI (reference sequence). As DNA, the CDR3 is TGTGCCAGCAGCCCCACCGGGTATAAGATCGACTTC. It codes for CASSPTGYKIDF.

A note on this clone: The germline gene is not matched at one end of the junction; a read error may be the cause. The V call is TRBV2, the J call TRBJ2-3, with no clear D. The CDR3 is made up of 14 amino acids. CDR1 SNHLY and CDR2 FYNNEI come from the germline V gene. CDR3 in DNA: TGTGGCAGCAAAAGTTCCCGGAAGCCAGATACGCAGTATTTT. This translates into CGSKSSRKPDTQYF.

In its sample, this clone was seen a few times. Here the CDR3 reads CASSYRREGVGEQYF. CDR3 in DNA: TGTGCCAGCAGTTACAGACGGGAGGGGGTGGGCGAGCAGTACTTC. The chain combines TRBV6-5 with TRBJ2-7, with 8 bases identical to TRBD2. There are 15 residues in the CDR3. V shed 2 bases, J shed 6 bases, and the junction held 9 bases outside the gene matches. Germline V gene lookup returns CDR1 MNHEY and CDR2 SVGAGI.

This clone has only one observation. The CDR3 nucleotides are TGTGCCAGCAGGCAAGAGGGTTATAATTCACCCCTCCACTTT. This encodes CASRQEGYNSPLHF. The V and J genes are TRBV2 and TRBJ1-6; D call uncertain. The CDR3 contains 14 residues. Germline V CDR1 and CDR2: SNHLY, FYNNEI. Trimming took off 6 bases at V and 4 bases at J, with 10 bases between the two ends.

This chain connects TRBV5-1 to TRBJ1-3; D is ambiguous. V was shortened by 4 bases and J by 4 bases, with 15 bases between the two germline ends. Germline V CDR1 and CDR2: SGHRS, YFSETQ. The CDR3 is 15 amino acids. The CDR3 coding sequence is TGCGCCAGCAGCACCTACGGGCTTCAAGGAAACACCATATATTTT. Its protein product is CASSTYGLQGNTIYF. Full variable domain (remainder filled in from reference TRBV5-1 and TRBJ1-3): KAGVTQTPRYLIKTRGQQVTLSCSPISGHRSVSWYQQTPGQGLQFLFEYFSETQRNKGNFPGRFSGRQFSNSRSEMNVSTLELGDSALYLCASSTYGLQGNTIYFGEGSWLTVV.

This clone has only a few counts. The chain's CDR3 is CAIRTSGELNEQYF. CDR3 DNA: TGTGCCATCAGAACTAGCGGGGAGTTAAACGAGCAGTACTTC. The rearrangement joins TRBV10-3 to TRBJ2-7; 10 bases fit TRBD2. Trimming at V came to 6 bases and at J to 5 bases, leaving 7 bases not matched to a gene. CDR1 and CDR2 (germline): ENHRY, SYGVKD. The CDR3 length is 14 residues.

The chain joins TRBV19 to TRBJ1-2; D ambiguous. V lost 5 bases to trimming and J lost 0 bases, with 10 bases between them. The CDR3 is 14 residues long. The germline gives CDR1 LNHDA, CDR2 SQIVND (reference sequence). CDR3 coding DNA: TGTGCCAGTAGTCCCCGGGTAGCTAACTATGGCTACACCTTC. Protein product: CASSPRVANYGYTF.

The chain employs TRBV19 and TRBJ2-3; unclear D gene. The CDR3 consists of 16 residues. Between the trimmed V and J ends, which lost 4 bases and 2 bases, there was a span of 16 bases. Germline CDR1 LNHDA, CDR2 SQIVND (reference sequence). The CDR3 region has the DNA TGTGCCAGTAGTAGGGCCCCCCAAGGGCTCACAGATACGCAGTATTTT. This encodes CASSRAPQGLTDTQYF.

The V and J genes are TRBV15 and TRBJ2-7; D is possibly TRBD2 (5 bases). The germline CDR1 and CDR2 sequences are LNHNV and YYDKDF (reference sequence). Between the trimmed V and J ends, which lost 2 bases and 0 bases, there was a span of 11 bases. The CDR3 covers 15 residues. CDR3 in DNA: TGTGCCACCAGCAGACCCAGCGGTAGCTCCTACGAGCAGTACTTC. Amino acids: CATSRPSGSSYEQYF.

The chain has TRBV4-2 and TRBJ2-7, with 9 positions matching TRBD2. This CDR3 comprises 14 residues. Per the germline V gene, CDR1 is LGHNA and CDR2 is YNFKEQ. The ends lost 1 base at V and 6 bases at J; junction bases unmatched: 4. CDR3 loop: CASSQGGGGTEQYF. The DNA for the CDR3 is TGTGCCAGCAGCCAAGGCGGGGGGGGGACCGAGCAGTACTTC.

This clone was detected only a few times. This chain links TRBV30 with TRBJ1-1; tentative D call: TRBD1 (5 bases). Trimming removed 2 bases from V and 2 bases from J, with 15 bases in between. The V gene's germline CDR1 is GTSNPN and CDR2 SVGIG (reference sequence). The CDR3 length is 15 residues. As DNA, the CDR3 is TGTGCCTGGAGTCGGAGGGTAGGGGTCAACACTGAAGCTTTCTTT. Its translation is CAWSRRVGVNTEAFF. Filled out from reference TRBV30 and TRBJ1-1, the complete variable domain reads SQTIHQWPATLVQPVGSPLSLECTVEGTSNPNLYWYRQAAGRGLQLLFYSVGIGQISSEVPQNLSASRPQDRQFILSSKKLLLSDSGFYLCAWSRRVGVNTEAFFGQGTRLTVV.

This clone was recorded at least ten times. The V and J genes are TRBV5-1 and TRBJ1-5; tentatively, D is TRBD1 (5 bases). Germline V lookup: CDR1 SGHRS, CDR2 YFSETQ. The ends were cut back, 0 bases at V and 6 bases at J, with 10 bases in the middle. The CDR3 sequence is 14 residues long. The CDR3 protein is CASSLAGYGQPQHF. In DNA, the CDR3 is TGCGCCAGCAGCTTGGCAGGGTATGGTCAGCCCCAGCATTTT.